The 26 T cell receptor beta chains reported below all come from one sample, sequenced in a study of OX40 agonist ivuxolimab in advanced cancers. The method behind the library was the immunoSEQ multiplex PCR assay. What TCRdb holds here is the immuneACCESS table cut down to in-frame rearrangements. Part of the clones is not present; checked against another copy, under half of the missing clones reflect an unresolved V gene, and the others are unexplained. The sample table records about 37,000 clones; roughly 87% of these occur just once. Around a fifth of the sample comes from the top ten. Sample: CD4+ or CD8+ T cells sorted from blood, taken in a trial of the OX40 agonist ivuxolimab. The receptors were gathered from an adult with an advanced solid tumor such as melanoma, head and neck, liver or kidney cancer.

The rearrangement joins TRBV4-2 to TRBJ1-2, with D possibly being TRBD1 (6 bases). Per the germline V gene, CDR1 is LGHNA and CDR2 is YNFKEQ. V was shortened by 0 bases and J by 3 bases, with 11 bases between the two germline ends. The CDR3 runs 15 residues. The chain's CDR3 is CASSQEAGADYGYTF. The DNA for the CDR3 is TGTGCCAGCAGCCAAGAAGCGGGGGCGGACTATGGCTACACCTTC.

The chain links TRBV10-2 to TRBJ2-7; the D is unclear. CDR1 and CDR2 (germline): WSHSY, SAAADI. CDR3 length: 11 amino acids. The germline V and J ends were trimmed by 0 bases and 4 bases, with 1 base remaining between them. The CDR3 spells CASSESYEQYF. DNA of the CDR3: TGCGCCAGCAGTGAGTCGTACGAGCAGTACTTC.

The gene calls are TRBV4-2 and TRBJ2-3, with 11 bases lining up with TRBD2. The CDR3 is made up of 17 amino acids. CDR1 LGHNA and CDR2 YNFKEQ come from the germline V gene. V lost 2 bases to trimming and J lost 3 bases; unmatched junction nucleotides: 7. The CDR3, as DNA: TGTGCCAGCAGCCAATATAGCGGGGGGGGGATAACAGATACGCAGTATTTT. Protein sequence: CASSQYSGGGITDTQYF.

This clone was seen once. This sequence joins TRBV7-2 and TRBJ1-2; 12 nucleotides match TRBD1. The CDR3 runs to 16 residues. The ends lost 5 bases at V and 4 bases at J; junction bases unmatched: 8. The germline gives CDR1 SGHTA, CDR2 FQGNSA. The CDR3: CASSPGTGGMSYGYTF. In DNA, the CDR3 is TGTGCCAGCAGCCCCGGGACAGGGGGCATGAGCTATGGCTACACCTTC.

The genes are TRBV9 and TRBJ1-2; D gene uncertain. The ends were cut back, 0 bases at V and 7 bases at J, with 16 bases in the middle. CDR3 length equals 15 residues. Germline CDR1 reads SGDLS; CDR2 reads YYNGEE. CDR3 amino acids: CASSVGGLGGSGYTF. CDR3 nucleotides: TGTGCCAGCAGCGTAGGTGGGTTGGGAGGTAGTGGCTACACCTTC.

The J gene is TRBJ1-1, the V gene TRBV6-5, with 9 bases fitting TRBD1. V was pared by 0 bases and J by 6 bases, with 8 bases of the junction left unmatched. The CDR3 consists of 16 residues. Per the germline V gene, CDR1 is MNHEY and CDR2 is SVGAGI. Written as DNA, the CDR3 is TGTGCCAGCAGTTACTCAGTACCGGGACAGGGTTCTGAAGCTTTCTTT. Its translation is CASSYSVPGQGSEAFF.

DNA for the CDR3: TGTGCCAGCAGCTTGAGGGGGGGCTACGAGCAGTACTTC. Amino acids: CASSLRGGYEQYF. V and J are TRBV5-6 and TRBJ2-7, with D possibly TRBD2 on 7 matching bases. Trimming removed 1 base at V and 3 bases at J, with 8 bases between. This CDR3 region has 13 residues. Germline-derived CDR1 and CDR2 are SGHDT and YYEEEE.

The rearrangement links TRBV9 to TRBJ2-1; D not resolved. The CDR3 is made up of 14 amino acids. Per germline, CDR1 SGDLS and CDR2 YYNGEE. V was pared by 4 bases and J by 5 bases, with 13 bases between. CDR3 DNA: TGTGCCAGCAGCCTCCCGGGCAGCGACAATGAGCAGTTCTTC. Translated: CASSLPGSDNEQFF.

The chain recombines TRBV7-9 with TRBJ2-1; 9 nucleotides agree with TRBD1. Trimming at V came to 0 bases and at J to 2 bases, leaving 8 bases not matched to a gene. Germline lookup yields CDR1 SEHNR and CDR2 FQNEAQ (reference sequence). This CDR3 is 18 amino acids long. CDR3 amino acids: CASSLAGRDRATYNEQFF. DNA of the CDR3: TGTGCCAGCAGCTTAGCGGGGAGGGACAGGGCCACCTACAATGAGCAGTTCTTC. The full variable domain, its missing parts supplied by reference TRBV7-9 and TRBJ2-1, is DTGVSQNPRHKITKRGQNVTFRCDPISEHNRLYWYRQTLGQGPEFLTYFQNEAQLEKSRLLSDRFSAERPKGSFSTLEIQRTEQGDSAMYLCASSLAGRDRATYNEQFFGPGTRLTVL.

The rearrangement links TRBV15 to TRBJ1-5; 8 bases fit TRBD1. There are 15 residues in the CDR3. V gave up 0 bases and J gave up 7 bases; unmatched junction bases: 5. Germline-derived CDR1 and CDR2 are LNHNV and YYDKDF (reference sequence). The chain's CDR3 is CATSRDRGLGQPQHF. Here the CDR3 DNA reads TGTGCCACCAGCAGAGACAGGGGGCTAGGCCAGCCCCAGCATTTT.

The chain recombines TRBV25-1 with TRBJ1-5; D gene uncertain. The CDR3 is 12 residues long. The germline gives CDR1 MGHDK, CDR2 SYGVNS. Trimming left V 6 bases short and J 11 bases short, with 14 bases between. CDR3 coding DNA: TGTGCCAGCAGCCCAGCCCGCGGCGCCCAGCATTTT. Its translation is CASSPARGAQHF. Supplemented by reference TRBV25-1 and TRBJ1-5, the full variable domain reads EADIYQTPRYLVIGTGKKITLECSQTMGHDKMYWYQQDPGMELHLIHYSYGVNSTEKGDLSSESTVSRIRTEHFPLTLESARPSHTSQYLCASSPARGAQHFGDGTRLSIL.

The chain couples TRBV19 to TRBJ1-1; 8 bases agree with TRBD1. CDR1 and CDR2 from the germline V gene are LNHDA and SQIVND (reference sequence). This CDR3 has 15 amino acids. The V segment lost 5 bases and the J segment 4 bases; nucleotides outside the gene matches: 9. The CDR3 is CASSWDRSGGTEAFF. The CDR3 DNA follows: TGTGCCAGTAGTTGGGACAGGTCCGGCGGCACTGAAGCTTTCTTT. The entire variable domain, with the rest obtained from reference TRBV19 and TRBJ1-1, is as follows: DGGITQSPKYLFRKEGQNVTLSCEQNLNHDAMYWYRQDPGQGLRLIYYSQIVNDFQKGDIAEGYSVSREKKESFPLTVTSAQKNPTAFYLCASSWDRSGGTEAFFGQGTRLTVV.

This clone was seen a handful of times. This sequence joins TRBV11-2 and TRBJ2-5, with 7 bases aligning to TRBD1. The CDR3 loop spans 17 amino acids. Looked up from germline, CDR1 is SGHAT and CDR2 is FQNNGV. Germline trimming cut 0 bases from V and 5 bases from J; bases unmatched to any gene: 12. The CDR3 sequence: CASSLERQGRNPETQYF. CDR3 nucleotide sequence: TGTGCCAGCAGCTTAGAACGACAGGGCCGAAATCCGGAGACCCAGTACTTC. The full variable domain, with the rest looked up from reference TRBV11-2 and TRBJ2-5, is EAGVAQSPRYKIIEKRQSVAFWCNPISGHATLYWYQQILGQGPKLLIQFQNNGVVDDSQLPKDRFSAERLKGVDSTLKIQPAKLEDSAVYLCASSLERQGRNPETQYFGPGTRLLVL.

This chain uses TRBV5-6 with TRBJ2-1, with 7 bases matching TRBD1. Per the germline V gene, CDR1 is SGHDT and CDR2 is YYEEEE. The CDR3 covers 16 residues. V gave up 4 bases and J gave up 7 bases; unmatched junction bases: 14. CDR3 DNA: TGTGCCAGCAGCATCCTGACAGGGTCCCCAAGGAATGAGCAGTTCTTC. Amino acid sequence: CASSILTGSPRNEQFF.

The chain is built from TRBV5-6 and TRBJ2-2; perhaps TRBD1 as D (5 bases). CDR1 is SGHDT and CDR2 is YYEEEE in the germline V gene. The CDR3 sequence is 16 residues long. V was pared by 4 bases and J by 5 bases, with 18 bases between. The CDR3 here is CASSPDTPVSTGELFF. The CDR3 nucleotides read TGTGCCAGCAGCCCGGACACCCCTGTTAGTACCGGGGAGCTGTTTTTT.

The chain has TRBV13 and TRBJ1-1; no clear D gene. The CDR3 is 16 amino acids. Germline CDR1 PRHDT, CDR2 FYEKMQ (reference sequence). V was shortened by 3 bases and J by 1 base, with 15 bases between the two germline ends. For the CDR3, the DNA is TGTGCCAGCAGCTTTCCCGGGGAGAATCAGAACACTGAAGCTTTCTTT. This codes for CASSFPGENQNTEAFF.

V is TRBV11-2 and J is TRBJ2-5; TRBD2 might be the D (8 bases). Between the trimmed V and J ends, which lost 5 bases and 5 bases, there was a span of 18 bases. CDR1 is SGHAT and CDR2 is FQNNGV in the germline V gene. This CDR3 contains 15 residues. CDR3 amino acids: CASSQGGGGLETQYF. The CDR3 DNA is TGTGCCAGCAGCCAAGGGGGCGGGGGGTTGGAGACCCAGTACTTC. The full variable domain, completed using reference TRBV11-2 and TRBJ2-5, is EAGVAQSPRYKIIEKRQSVAFWCNPISGHATLYWYQQILGQGPKLLIQFQNNGVVDDSQLPKDRFSAERLKGVDSTLKIQPAKLEDSAVYLCASSQGGGGLETQYFGPGTRLLVL.

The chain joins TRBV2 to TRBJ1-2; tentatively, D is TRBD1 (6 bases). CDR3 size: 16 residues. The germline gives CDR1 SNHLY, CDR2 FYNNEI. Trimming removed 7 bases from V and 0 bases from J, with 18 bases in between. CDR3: CASTLPKQGPNYGYTF. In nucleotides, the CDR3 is TGTGCCAGCACCCTCCCAAAACAGGGCCCTAACTATGGCTACACCTTC.

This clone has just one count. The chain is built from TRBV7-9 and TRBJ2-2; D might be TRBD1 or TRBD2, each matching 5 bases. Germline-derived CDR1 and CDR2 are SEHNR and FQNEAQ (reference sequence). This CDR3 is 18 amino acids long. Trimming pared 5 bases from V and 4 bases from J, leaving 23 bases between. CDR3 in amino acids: CASSASPGTSLGTGELFF. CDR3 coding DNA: TGTGCCAGCAGCGCCAGCCCAGGGACGAGCTTAGGCACCGGGGAGCTGTTTTTT. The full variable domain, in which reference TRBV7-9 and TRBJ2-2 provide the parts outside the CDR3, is DTGVSQNPRHKITKRGQNVTFRCDPISEHNRLYWYRQTLGQGPEFLTYFQNEAQLEKSRLLSDRFSAERPKGSFSTLEIQRTEQGDSAMYLCASSASPGTSLGTGELFFGEGSRLTVL.

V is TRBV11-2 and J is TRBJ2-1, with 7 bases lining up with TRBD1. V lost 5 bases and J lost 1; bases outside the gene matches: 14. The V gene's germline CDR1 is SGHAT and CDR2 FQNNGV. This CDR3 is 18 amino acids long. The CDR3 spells CASSLHTGVPSSYNEQFF. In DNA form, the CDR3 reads TGTGCCAGCAGCCTCCACACAGGGGTACCTTCGTCCTACAATGAGCAGTTCTTC. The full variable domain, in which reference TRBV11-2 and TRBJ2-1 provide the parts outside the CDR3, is EAGVAQSPRYKIIEKRQSVAFWCNPISGHATLYWYQQILGQGPKLLIQFQNNGVVDDSQLPKDRFSAERLKGVDSTLKIQPAKLEDSAVYLCASSLHTGVPSSYNEQFFGPGTRLTVL.

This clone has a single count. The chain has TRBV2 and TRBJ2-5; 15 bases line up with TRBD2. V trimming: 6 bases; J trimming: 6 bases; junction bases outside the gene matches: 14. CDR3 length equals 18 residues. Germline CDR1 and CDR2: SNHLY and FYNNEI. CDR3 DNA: TGTGCCAGCAGGAGGACTAGCGGGGGGGCCGTGAGTTTGCAGACCCAGTACTTC. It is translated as CASRRTSGGAVSLQTQYF. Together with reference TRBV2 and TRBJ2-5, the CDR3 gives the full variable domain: EPEVTQTPSHQVTQMGQEVILRCVPISNHLYFYWYRQILGQKVEFLVSFYNNEISEKSEIFDDQFSVERPDGSNFTLKIRSTKLEDSAMYFCASRRTSGGAVSLQTQYFGPGTRLLVL.

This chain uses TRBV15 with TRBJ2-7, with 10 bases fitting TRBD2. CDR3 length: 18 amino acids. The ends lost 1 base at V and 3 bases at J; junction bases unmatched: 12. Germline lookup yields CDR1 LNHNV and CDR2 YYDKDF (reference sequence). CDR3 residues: CATSRADFTSGVFYEQYF. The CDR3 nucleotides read TGTGCCACCAGCAGAGCGGATTTCACTAGCGGGGTTTTCTACGAGCAGTACTTC.

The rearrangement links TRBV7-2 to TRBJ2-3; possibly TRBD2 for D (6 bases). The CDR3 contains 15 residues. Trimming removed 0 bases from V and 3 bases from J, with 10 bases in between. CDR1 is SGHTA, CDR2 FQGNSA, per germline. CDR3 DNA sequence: TGTGCCAGCAGCTTAGCGGATGGGAGGACAGATACGCAGTATTTT. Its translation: CASSLADGRTDTQYF.

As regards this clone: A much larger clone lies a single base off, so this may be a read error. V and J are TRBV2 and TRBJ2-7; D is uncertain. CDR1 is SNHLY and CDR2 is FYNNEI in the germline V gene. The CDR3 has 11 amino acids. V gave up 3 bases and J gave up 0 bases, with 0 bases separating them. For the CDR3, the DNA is TGTGCCAGCAGTGACTCCTACGAGCAGTACTTC. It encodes CASSDSYEQYF.

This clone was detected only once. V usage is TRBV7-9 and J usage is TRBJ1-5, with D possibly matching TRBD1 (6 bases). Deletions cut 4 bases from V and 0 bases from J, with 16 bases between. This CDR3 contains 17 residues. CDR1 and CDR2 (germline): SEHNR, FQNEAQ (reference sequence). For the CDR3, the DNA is TGTGCCAGCAGCTCCACAACACAGGGATCTAGCAATCAGCCCCAGCATTTT. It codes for CASSSTTQGSSNQPQHF.

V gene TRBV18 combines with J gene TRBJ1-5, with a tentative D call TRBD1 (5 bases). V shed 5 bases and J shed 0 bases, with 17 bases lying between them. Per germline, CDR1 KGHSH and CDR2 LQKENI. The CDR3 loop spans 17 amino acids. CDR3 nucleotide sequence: TGTGCCAGCTCAGACTTCTCGGGGGAATATAGCAATCAGCCCCAGCATTTT. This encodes CASSDFSGEYSNQPQHF.